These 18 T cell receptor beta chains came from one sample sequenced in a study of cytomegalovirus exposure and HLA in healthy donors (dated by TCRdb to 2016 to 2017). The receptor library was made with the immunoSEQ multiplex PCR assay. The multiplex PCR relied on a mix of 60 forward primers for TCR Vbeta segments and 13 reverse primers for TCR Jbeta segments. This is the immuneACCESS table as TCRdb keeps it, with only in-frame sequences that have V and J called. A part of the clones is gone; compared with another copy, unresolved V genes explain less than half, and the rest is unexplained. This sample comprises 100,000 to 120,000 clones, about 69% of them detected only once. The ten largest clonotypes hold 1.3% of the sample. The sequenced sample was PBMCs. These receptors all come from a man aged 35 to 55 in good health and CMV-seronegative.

The CDR3 DNA reads TGTGCCAGCACCCCCTGGACAGGGGCGGGTAAGACCCAGTACTTC. It yields the protein CASTPWTGAGKTQYF. The chain employs TRBV6-6 and TRBJ2-5, with 9 bases that match TRBD1. The CDR3 contains 15 residues. The germline CDR1 and CDR2 sequences are MNHNY and SVGAGI (reference sequence). Trimming cost V 7 bases and J 6 bases; bases outside gene matches: 12.

In nucleotides, the CDR3 is TGCGCCAGCAGCCAAATTGGACAGGGGATGAACAATGAGCAGTTCTTC. This encodes CASSQIGQGMNNEQFF. The rearrangement links TRBV4-1 to TRBJ2-1, with TRBD1 matching over 9 bases. CDR3 size: 16 residues. CDR1 is MGHRA, CDR2 YSYEKL, per germline. Germline trimming cut 2 bases from V and 5 bases from J; bases unmatched to any gene: 7.

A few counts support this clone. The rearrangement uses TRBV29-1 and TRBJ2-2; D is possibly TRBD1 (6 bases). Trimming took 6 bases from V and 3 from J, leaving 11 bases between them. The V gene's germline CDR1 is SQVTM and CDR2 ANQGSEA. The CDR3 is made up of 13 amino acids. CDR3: CSVGTSYTGELFF. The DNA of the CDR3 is TGCAGCGTCGGGACATCCTACACCGGGGAGCTGTTTTTT.

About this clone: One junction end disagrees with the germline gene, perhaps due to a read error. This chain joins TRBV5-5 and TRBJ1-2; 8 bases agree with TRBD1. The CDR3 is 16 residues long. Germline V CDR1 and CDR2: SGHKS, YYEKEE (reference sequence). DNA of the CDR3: TGTGCCGGCAGCTTGGAAGGGACAGGATCTAACTATGGCTACACCTTC. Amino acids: CAGSLEGTGSNYGYTF.

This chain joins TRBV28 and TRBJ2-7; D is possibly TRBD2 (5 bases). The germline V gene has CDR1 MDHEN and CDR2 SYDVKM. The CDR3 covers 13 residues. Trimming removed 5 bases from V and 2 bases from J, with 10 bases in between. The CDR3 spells CASSPRVPYEQYF. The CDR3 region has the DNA TGTGCCAGCAGTCCGAGGGTACCCTACGAGCAGTACTTC.

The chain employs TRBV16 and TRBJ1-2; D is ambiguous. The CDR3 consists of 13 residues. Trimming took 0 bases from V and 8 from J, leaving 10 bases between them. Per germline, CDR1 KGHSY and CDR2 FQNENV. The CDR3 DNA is TGTGCCAGCAGCCAATCTAGGGAGAAAGGCTACACCTTC. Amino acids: CASSQSREKGYTF.

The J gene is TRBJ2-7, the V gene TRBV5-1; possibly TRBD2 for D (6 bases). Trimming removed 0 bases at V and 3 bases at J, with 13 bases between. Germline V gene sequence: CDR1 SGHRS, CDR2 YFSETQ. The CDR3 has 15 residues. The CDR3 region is CASSLGTNPDYEQYF. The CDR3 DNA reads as TGCGCCAGCAGCTTGGGGACTAACCCCGACTACGAGCAGTACTTC. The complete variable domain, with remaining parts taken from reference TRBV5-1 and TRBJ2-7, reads KAGVTQTPRYLIKTRGQQVTLSCSPISGHRSVSWYQQTPGQGLQFLFEYFSETQRNKGNFPGRFSGRQFSNSRSEMNVSTLELGDSALYLCASSLGTNPDYEQYFGPGTRLTVT.

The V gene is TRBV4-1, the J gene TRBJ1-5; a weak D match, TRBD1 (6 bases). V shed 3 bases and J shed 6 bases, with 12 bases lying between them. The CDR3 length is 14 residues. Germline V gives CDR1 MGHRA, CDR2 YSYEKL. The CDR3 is CASSHRQGSQPQHF. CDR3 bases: TGCGCCAGCAGCCACCGGCAGGGGAGTCAGCCCCAGCATTTT.

The CDR3 region is CASSLSGHSYEQYF. The CDR3 nucleotides read TGTGCCAGCAGTTTATCGGGCCACAGCTACGAGCAGTACTTC. The V call is TRBV27, the J call TRBJ2-7; D gene unclear. In germline, CDR1 is MNHEY, CDR2 SMNVEV (reference sequence). The CDR3 loop spans 14 amino acids. V was trimmed by 0 bases and J by 3 bases, leaving 9 bases between them.

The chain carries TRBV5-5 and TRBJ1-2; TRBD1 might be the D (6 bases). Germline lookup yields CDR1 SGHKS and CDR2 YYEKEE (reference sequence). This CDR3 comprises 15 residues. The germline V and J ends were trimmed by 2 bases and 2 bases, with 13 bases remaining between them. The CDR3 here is CASSFQLGGNYGYTF. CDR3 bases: TGTGCCAGCAGCTTTCAATTAGGGGGAAACTATGGCTACACCTTC.

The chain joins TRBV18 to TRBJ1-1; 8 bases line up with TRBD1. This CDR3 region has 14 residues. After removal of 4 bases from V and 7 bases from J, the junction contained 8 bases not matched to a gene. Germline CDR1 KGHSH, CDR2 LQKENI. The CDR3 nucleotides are TGTGCCAGCTCACAACCGGGACAGGATGGTGAAGCTTTCTTT. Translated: CASSQPGQDGEAFF.

The CDR3: CASRAEQNTGELFF. The CDR3 DNA is TGTGCCAGCAGGGCCGAACAGAACACCGGGGAGCTGTTTTTT. This chain joins TRBV2 and TRBJ2-2, with D hard to call. There are 14 residues in the CDR3. Germline V CDR1 and CDR2: SNHLY, FYNNEI. V dropped 6 bases and J dropped 1 base, with 9 bases sitting between them.

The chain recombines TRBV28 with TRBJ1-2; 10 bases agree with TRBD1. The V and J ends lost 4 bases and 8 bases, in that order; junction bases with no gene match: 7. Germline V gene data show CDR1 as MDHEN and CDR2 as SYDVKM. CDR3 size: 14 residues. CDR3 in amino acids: CASSSLGTGDGYTF. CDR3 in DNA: TGTGCCAGCAGTTCTCTCGGGACAGGGGACGGCTACACCTTC.

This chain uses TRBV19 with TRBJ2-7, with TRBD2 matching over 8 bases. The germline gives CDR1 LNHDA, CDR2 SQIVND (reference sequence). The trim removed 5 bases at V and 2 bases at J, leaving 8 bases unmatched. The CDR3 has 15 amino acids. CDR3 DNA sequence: TGTGCCAGTAGTTCCGGTAGCGGGGCGACCTACGAGCAGTACTTC. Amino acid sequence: CASSSGSGATYEQYF.

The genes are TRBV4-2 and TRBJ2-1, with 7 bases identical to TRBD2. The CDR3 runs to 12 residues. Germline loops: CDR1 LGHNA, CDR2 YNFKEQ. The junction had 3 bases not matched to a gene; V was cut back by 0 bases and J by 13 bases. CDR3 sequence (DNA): TGTGCCAGCAGCCAAGATCAGCGGGATCAGTTCTTC. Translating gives CASSQDQRDQFF.

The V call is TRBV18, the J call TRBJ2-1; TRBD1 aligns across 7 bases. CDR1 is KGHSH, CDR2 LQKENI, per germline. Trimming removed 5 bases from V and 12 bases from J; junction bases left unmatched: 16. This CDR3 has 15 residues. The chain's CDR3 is CASSSLDRVSGGQFF. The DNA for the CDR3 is TGTGCCAGCTCATCGCTCGACAGGGTTTCCGGCGGGCAGTTCTTC.

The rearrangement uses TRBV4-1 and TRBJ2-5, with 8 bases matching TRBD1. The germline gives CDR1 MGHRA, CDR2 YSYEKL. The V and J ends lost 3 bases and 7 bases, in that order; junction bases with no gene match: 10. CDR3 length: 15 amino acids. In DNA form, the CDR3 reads TGCGCCAGCAGCCAGCGACAGGGGATCCTAGGGACCCAGTACTTC. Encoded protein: CASSQRQGILGTQYF.

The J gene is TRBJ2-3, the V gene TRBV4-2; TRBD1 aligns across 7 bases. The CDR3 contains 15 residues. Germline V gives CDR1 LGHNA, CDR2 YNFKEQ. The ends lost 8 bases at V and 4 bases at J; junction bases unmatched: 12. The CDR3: CASLGDSEEADTQYF. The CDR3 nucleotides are TGTGCCAGCTTGGGGGACAGCGAGGAGGCAGATACGCAGTATTTT.